This is a list of T cell receptor beta chains from one sample in a study of tumor-infiltrating lymphocytes in primary liver carcinoma. TCRdb reanalysed the multiplex PCR reads using MiXCR and keeps one entry per CDR3 protein. The sample holds 320,000 or so distinct CDR3 sequences, 60% to 80% seen once. Sequencing was done on a sample of peripheral blood. The receptors come from a man in his forties or fifties with primary liver carcinoma and hepatitis B virus infection. Both conserved end residues are part of each CDR3. The order of the fields is CDR3 DNA, CDR3 protein, CDR3 length, clone size, V gene, D gene, J gene. D genes are given only for firm matches. Clone size is not always given. Where it is, it says once, few, many or a class for expanded clones.

CDR3 DNA: TGTGCCAGCAGCCCGCCGGGGGACACTGAAGCTTTCTTT
CDR3 protein: CASSPPGDTEAFF
CDR3 length: 13
clone size: .
V gene: TRBV7-9
D gene: .
J gene: TRBJ1-1

CDR3 DNA: TGTGCCTGCAGCCACGATCATGAACAGGGGGATAAGGATCAGCCCCAGCATTTT
CDR3 protein: CACSHDHEQGDKDQPQHF
CDR3 length: 18
clone size: .
V gene: TRBV11-1
D gene: TRBD1
J gene: TRBJ1-5

CDR3 DNA: TGTGCCGCCAGTGGGGGGCCGAATTATGGCTACACCTTC
CDR3 protein: CAASGGPNYGYTF
CDR3 length: 13
clone size: once
V gene: TRBV18
D gene: .
J gene: TRBJ1-2

CDR3 DNA: TGTGCCAGCAGTTACACAGGGGACGCTGAAGCTTTCTTT
CDR3 protein: CASSYTGDAEAFF
CDR3 length: 13
clone size: .
V gene: TRBV6-6
D gene: TRBD1
J gene: TRBJ1-1

CDR3 DNA: TGTGCCAGCAGCCCAGGGGGCATGGAGACCCAGTACTTC
CDR3 protein: CASSPGGMETQYF
CDR3 length: 13
clone size: .
V gene: TRBV7-9
D gene: TRBD1
J gene: TRBJ2-5

CDR3 DNA: TGTGCTAGTGGCCCAGGACTAGCGGGAGATCGCAATGAGCAGTTCTTC
CDR3 protein: CASGPGLAGDRNEQFF
CDR3 length: 16
clone size: many
V gene: TRBV12-5
D gene: TRBD2
J gene: TRBJ2-1

CDR3 DNA: TGTGCCAGCAGCCCGTATGACGAGCAGTACTTC
CDR3 protein: CASSPYDEQYF
CDR3 length: 11
clone size: few
V gene: TRBV7-9
D gene: .
J gene: TRBJ2-7

CDR3 DNA: TGCAGCGTTGCTAGCGGGAGACTGGGCTACAATGAGCAGTTCTTC
CDR3 protein: CSVASGRLGYNEQFF
CDR3 length: 15
clone size: many
V gene: TRBV29-1
D gene: TRBD2
J gene: TRBJ2-1

CDR3 DNA: TGTGCCAGCTCGATTCTCGGGGGGAGCTTGCAGTACTTC
CDR3 protein: CASSILGGSLQYF
CDR3 length: 13
clone size: .
V gene: TRBV6-2/TRBV6-3
D gene: TRBD2
J gene: TRBJ2-7

CDR3 DNA: TGTGCCAGCACCGTTATGACAGGGAACACTGAAGTTTTCTTT
CDR3 protein: CASTVMTGNTEVFF
CDR3 length: 14
clone size: .
V gene: TRBV9
D gene: TRBD1
J gene: TRBJ1-1

CDR3 DNA: TGTGCCAGCAGCCTCCGCCCTGACGGGAGTCGACTAGCGCCGTCACACGAGCAGTACTTC
CDR3 protein: CASSLRPDGSRLAPSHEQYF
CDR3 length: 20
clone size: few
V gene: TRBV7-8
D gene: TRBD2
J gene: TRBJ2-7

CDR3 DNA: TGCAGCGTTGGGACAGTGTCCCACAATGAGCGGTTCTTC
CDR3 protein: CSVGTVSHNERFF
CDR3 length: 13
clone size: .
V gene: TRBV29-1
D gene: .
J gene: TRBJ2-1

CDR3 DNA: TGTGCCAGCAGCTTAGGGACAGCCCAAGAGTCCCAATACTTC
CDR3 protein: CASSLGTAQESQYF
CDR3 length: 14
clone size: once
V gene: TRBV11-1
D gene: .
J gene: TRBJ2-5

CDR3 DNA: TGCGCCAGCAGCTTTGGCAGGACAGGCTCCTACAATGAGCAGTTCTTC
CDR3 protein: CASSFGRTGSYNEQFF
CDR3 length: 16
clone size: .
V gene: TRBV5-1
D gene: TRBD1
J gene: TRBJ2-1

CDR3 DNA: TGCAGCGTTGAAGATTGGGTGGAATATGACTACACCTTC
CDR3 protein: CSVEDWVEYDYTF
CDR3 length: 13
clone size: once
V gene: TRBV29-1
D gene: .
J gene: TRBJ1-2

CDR3 DNA: TGTGCCAGCAGCTTTGGAGGGGCCGGAGCCACTGGAGCTTTCTTT
CDR3 protein: CASSFGGAGATGAFF
CDR3 length: 15
clone size: .
V gene: TRBV11-2
D gene: .
J gene: TRBJ1-1

CDR3 DNA: TGCACCAGCAGCCGGGAGGCGGGGGCAGTACAAGAGACCCAGTACTTC
CDR3 protein: CTSSREAGAVQETQYF
CDR3 length: 16
clone size: .
V gene: TRBV4-1
D gene: .
J gene: TRBJ2-5

CDR3 DNA: TGTACAAGCAGCTTAGATGTGACGGAGACCCAGTACTTC
CDR3 protein: CTSSLDVTETQYF
CDR3 length: 13
clone size: .
V gene: TRBV11-1
D gene: .
J gene: TRBJ2-5

CDR3 DNA: TGTGCCAGTAGCTCCACAGTGTGCACTGAAGCTTTCTTT
CDR3 protein: CASSSTVCTEAFF
CDR3 length: 13
clone size: once
V gene: TRBV5-6
D gene: .
J gene: TRBJ1-1

CDR3 DNA: TGCGCCAGCAGCTTGGGTGCCGGGACAGACGAGCAGTACTTC
CDR3 protein: CASSLGAGTDEQYF
CDR3 length: 14
clone size: .
V gene: TRBV5-1
D gene: TRBD1
J gene: TRBJ2-7

CDR3 DNA: TGTGCCAGCAGCTCCGGGACAGGGTACACAGATACGCACTATTTT
CDR3 protein: CASSSGTGYTDTHYF
CDR3 length: 15
clone size: .
V gene: TRBV7-9
D gene: TRBD1
J gene: TRBJ2-3

CDR3 DNA: TGTGCCAGCAGCTTGGGAACTTTTAATGAAAAACTGTTTTTT
CDR3 protein: CASSLGTFNEKLFF
CDR3 length: 14
clone size: .
V gene: TRBV5-5
D gene: .
J gene: TRBJ1-4

CDR3 DNA: TGTGCCAGCAGTCATAGTGATGCCGGGGAGCTGTTTTTT
CDR3 protein: CASSHSDAGELFF
CDR3 length: 13
clone size: many
V gene: TRBV12-3/TRBV12-4
D gene: .
J gene: TRBJ2-2

CDR3 DNA: TGTGCCAGCAGCGATCCTGTCAGGGGGGCATCAGATACGCAGTATTTT
CDR3 protein: CASSDPVRGASDTQYF
CDR3 length: 16
clone size: .
V gene: TRBV7-2
D gene: .
J gene: TRBJ2-3

CDR3 DNA: TGTGCCAGCAGTCTTCGGACGGCTTCCTCTGGAAGCACCATATATTTT
CDR3 protein: CASSLRTASSGSTIYF
CDR3 length: 16
clone size: once
V gene: TRBV6-5
D gene: .
J gene: TRBJ1-3

CDR3 DNA: TGTGCCAGCAGCTTAGTGGCAGGGAGGGATCCTGAAGCTTTCTTT
CDR3 protein: CASSLVAGRDPEAFF
CDR3 length: 15
clone size: few
V gene: TRBV7-8
D gene: .
J gene: TRBJ1-1

CDR3 DNA: TGTGCCAGCAGGTCAAGGTATCAGCCCCGGCATTTT
CDR3 protein: CASRSRYQPRHF
CDR3 length: 12
clone size: .
V gene: TRBV6-2/TRBV6-3
D gene: .
J gene: TRBJ1-5

CDR3 DNA: TGTGCTAGCAGCCCCCTTAAGGGGCCGGATACGCAGTATTTT
CDR3 protein: CASSPLKGPDTQYF
CDR3 length: 14
clone size: .
V gene: TRBV7-7
D gene: .
J gene: TRBJ2-3

CDR3 DNA: TGTGCCAGCAGCGTCGCCCTGCTAGCGGCCTCGCAGTATTTT
CDR3 protein: CASSVALLAASQYF
CDR3 length: 14
clone size: .
V gene: TRBV9
D gene: TRBD2
J gene: TRBJ2-3

CDR3 DNA: TGCGCCAGCAGCGCCTCGGTCAAGAACCAAGAGACCCAGTACTTC
CDR3 protein: CASSASVKNQETQYF
CDR3 length: 15
clone size: few
V gene: TRBV5-1
D gene: .
J gene: TRBJ2-5

CDR3 DNA: TGTGCCAGCAGCTCACCCGGGACAGGGGGAGGCTATGGCTACACCTTC
CDR3 protein: CASSSPGTGGGYGYTF
CDR3 length: 16
clone size: .
V gene: TRBV5-4
D gene: TRBD1
J gene: TRBJ1-2

CDR3 DNA: TGCGCCAGCAGTGAGCCTACAGGGGACACTGAAGCTTTCTTT
CDR3 protein: CASSEPTGDTEAFF
CDR3 length: 14
clone size: .
V gene: TRBV10-1
D gene: TRBD1
J gene: TRBJ1-1

CDR3 DNA: TGTGCCAGCAGTCTCCCGGGACTAGCATTCTCCGATGAGCAGTTCTTC
CDR3 protein: CASSLPGLAFSDEQFF
CDR3 length: 16
clone size: many
V gene: TRBV12-3/TRBV12-4
D gene: TRBD2
J gene: TRBJ2-1

CDR3 DNA: TGTGCCAGCAGCTTTGAAGCCTTTACCGGGGAGCTGTTTTTT
CDR3 protein: CASSFEAFTGELFF
CDR3 length: 14
clone size: .
V gene: TRBV5-4
D gene: .
J gene: TRBJ2-2

CDR3 DNA: TGTGCCATCAGTGCTAGACCTGGGGAGCTGTTTTTT
CDR3 protein: CAISARPGELFF
CDR3 length: 12
clone size: .
V gene: TRBV10-3
D gene: .
J gene: TRBJ2-2

CDR3 DNA: TGCAGTGCTAGCCTAGCGGCGAGCACAGATACGCAGTATTTT
CDR3 protein: CSASLAASTDTQYF
CDR3 length: 14
clone size: once
V gene: TRBV20-1
D gene: TRBD2
J gene: TRBJ2-3

CDR3 DNA: TGTGCCAGTGGCCAAGAGGGCAGGACCCACGGGGAGACCCAGTACTTC
CDR3 protein: CASGQEGRTHGETQYF
CDR3 length: 16
clone size: .
V gene: TRBV4-2
D gene: .
J gene: TRBJ2-5

CDR3 DNA: TGTGCCAGCAGCTTTGTACAGGGGATGATCGGGGAGCTGTTTTTT
CDR3 protein: CASSFVQGMIGELFF
CDR3 length: 15
clone size: .
V gene: TRBV11-1
D gene: TRBD1
J gene: TRBJ2-2

CDR3 DNA: TGCGCTAGCAGTGAAACCGTTAACTATGGCTACACCTTC
CDR3 protein: CASSETVNYGYTF
CDR3 length: 13
clone size: few
V gene: TRBV10-2
D gene: .
J gene: TRBJ1-2

CDR3 DNA: TGTGCCAGCAGCAAGTCTAGCTCATCCTACAATGAGCGGTTCTTC
CDR3 protein: CASSKSSSSYNERFF
CDR3 length: 15
clone size: .
V gene: TRBV11-1
D gene: .
J gene: TRBJ2-1